One sample yielded the 14 T cell receptor beta chains listed below, sequenced in a study of T cell clones after liver transplantation (dated by TCRdb to between 2018 and 2020). Library preparation was by the immunoSEQ multiplex PCR assay. Not all clones reach the TCRdb copy of this immuneACCESS table, which keeps in-frame sequences only. Checked studies attribute under half of the gap to unresolved V genes and leave the rest unexplained. The sample table shows 55,000 to 75,000 clones, and 70% are seen once. The ten largest make up roughly 2.8% of the sample. Sequencing was performed on CD4+ T cells from blood, taken at the approximately 15-month timepoint. All receptors come from a human patient who received a liver transplant. Following transplantation, part of the T cell population may be supplied by the graft donor rather than the patient.

The rearrangement uses TRBV9 and TRBJ1-1; TRBD1 aligns across 11 bases. V shed 3 bases and J 10 bases; nucleotides not matched to a gene: 8. The CDR3 spans 14 residues. Looked up from germline, CDR1 is SGDLS and CDR2 is YYNGEE. The CDR3 coding sequence is TGTGCCAGCAGCGCCGGGACAGGGGGATTAGGAGCTTTCTTT. Translation gives CASSAGTGGLGAFF.

The chain joins TRBV15 to TRBJ1-4; TRBD1 is a possible D gene (6 bases). The CDR3 spans 14 residues. Per the germline V gene, CDR1 is LNHNV and CDR2 is YYDKDF (reference sequence). V gave up 3 bases and J gave up 7 bases, with 12 bases separating them. The CDR3 DNA sequence: TGTGCCACCAGCAGCACAGGGTTGGGTGAAAAACTGTTTTTT. Protein: CATSSTGLGEKLFF.

The chain employs TRBV19 and TRBJ2-3, with 7 positions matching TRBD1. With V trimmed by 5 bases and J by 1 base, 9 bases remained unmatched. The CDR3 is made up of 16 amino acids. Germline CDR1 reads LNHDA; CDR2 reads SQIVND (reference sequence). The CDR3 spells CASSFNQGVGTDTQYF. CDR3 nucleotide sequence: TGTGCCAGTAGTTTCAACCAGGGGGTAGGCACAGATACGCAGTATTTT.

The chain is built from TRBV10-3 and TRBJ1-3; D is unresolved. V was shortened by 3 bases and J by 0 bases, with 9 bases between the two germline ends. In germline, CDR1 is ENHRY, CDR2 SYGVKD. This CDR3 has 15 amino acids. The CDR3 region is CAISEAGRSGNTIYF. Here the CDR3 DNA reads TGTGCCATCAGTGAAGCAGGACGCTCTGGAAACACCATATATTTT.

The chain combines TRBV6-6 with TRBJ1-1; D gene unclear. The germline V gene encodes CDR1 MNHNY and CDR2 SVGAGI (reference sequence). CDR3 size: 13 residues. Trimming left V 5 bases short and J 8 bases short, with 15 bases between. In nucleotides, the CDR3 is TGTGCCAGCAGTAAAGGTGAAGTGCCCGAAGCTTTCTTT. This codes for CASSKGEVPEAFF.

The V gene is TRBV7-2, the J gene TRBJ2-1; D is perhaps TRBD1 (6 bases). This CDR3 is 15 amino acids long. The V gene's germline CDR1 is SGHTA and CDR2 FQGNSA. V was cut by 5 bases and J by 4 bases, with 15 bases left in between. The CDR3 is CASSEGGPSYNEQFF. In nucleotides, the CDR3 is TGTGCCAGCAGCGAAGGGGGACCCTCGTACAATGAGCAGTTCTTC.

V gene TRBV29-1 combines with J gene TRBJ2-1; D remains unclear. In germline, CDR1 is SQVTM, CDR2 ANQGSEA. The CDR3 consists of 15 residues. The V end lost 2 bases, the J end lost 6 bases, and 17 bases lay between the germline ends. This CDR3 is CSVELIMGPSNEQFF. DNA of the CDR3: TGCAGCGTTGAACTCATTATGGGCCCCTCCAATGAGCAGTTCTTC.

The chain couples TRBV2 to TRBJ2-1; 7 bases align to TRBD1. Germline CDR1 and CDR2: SNHLY and FYNNEI. The CDR3 covers 13 residues. Germline trimming cut 5 bases from V and 7 bases from J; bases unmatched to any gene: 5. CDR3 DNA: TGTGCCAGCAGTCAAGACAGGGCGAATGAGCAGTTCTTC. Protein sequence: CASSQDRANEQFF.

The J gene is TRBJ1-2, the V gene TRBV19, with no clear D. Trimming removed 6 bases at V and 4 bases at J, with 9 bases between. The CDR3 covers 12 residues. The V gene's germline CDR1 is LNHDA and CDR2 SQIVND (reference sequence). CDR3 nucleotides: TGTGCCAGTAGCGATAAGTCCTATGGCTACACCTTC. It yields the protein CASSDKSYGYTF.

The V gene is TRBV5-1, the J gene TRBJ2-2; no clear D. V shed 7 bases and J shed 6 bases, with 19 bases lying between them. Germline CDR1 is SGHRS and CDR2 is YFSETQ. CDR3 size: 15 residues. CDR3 loop: CASSPVEEKAGELFF. CDR3 in DNA: TGCGCCAGCTCCCCGGTAGAGGAGAAGGCCGGGGAGCTGTTTTTT.

The J gene is TRBJ2-7, the V gene TRBV5-6, with 9 bases fitting TRBD1. Trimming removed 2 bases from V and 6 bases from J; junction bases left unmatched: 6. Germline CDR1 is SGHDT and CDR2 is YYEEEE. CDR3 length equals 14 residues. This CDR3 is CASSLWDRVLEQYV. The CDR3, as DNA: TGTGCCAGCAGCTTATGGGACAGGGTCCTCGAGCAGTACGTC.

This clone turned up a few times. This rearrangement joins TRBV11-2 to TRBJ2-2; 10 bases match TRBD1. After removal of 5 bases from V and 5 bases from J, the junction contained 5 bases not matched to a gene. Germline V lookup: CDR1 SGHAT, CDR2 FQNNGV. The CDR3 contains 15 residues. CDR3 region: CASSNDRGRTGELFF. In DNA form, the CDR3 reads TGTGCCAGCAGCAACGACAGGGGGCGAACCGGGGAGCTGTTTTTT.

This clone appeared a single time. The chain uses TRBV5-1 and TRBJ2-3; D is unclear. Per germline, CDR1 SGHRS and CDR2 YFSETQ. Trimming shortened V by 2 bases and J by 2 bases, and 15 bases separated the two germline ends. This CDR3 spans 16 amino acids. CDR3 sequence: CASSLGLGIVTDTQYF. For the CDR3, the DNA is TGCGCCAGCAGCTTAGGGCTAGGGATAGTCACAGATACGCAGTATTTT.

The V call is TRBV10-3, the J call TRBJ2-7; D not certain. The V and J ends lost 4 bases and 4 bases respectively, with 8 bases between them. The CDR3 is made up of 12 amino acids. Germline lookup yields CDR1 ENHRY and CDR2 SYGVKD. CDR3 DNA: TGTGCCATCAGTGGGACCCTGTACGAGCAGTACTTC. It translates to CAISGTLYEQYF.